This TCR beta chain was retrieved from a study of blood T cell repertoires in COVID-19. Germline trimming cut 6 bases from V and 3 bases from J; bases unmatched to any gene: 2. Looked up from germline, CDR1 is GTSNPN and CDR2 is SVGIG (reference sequence). The CDR3 runs 12 residues. TCRdb's copy holds only in-frame clones and misses some; the assay was immunoSEQ multiplex PCR. The sample lists about 170,000 clones, just under 85% occurring once. This clone appeared once. V usage is TRBV30 and J usage is TRBJ2-7, with 10 bases fitting TRBD2. The specimen was peripheral blood. The sequence was obtained from a man aged 35-49 years who had recovered from COVID-19. The CDR3 DNA reads TGTGCCTGCTCTAGCGGGGGCTACGAGCAGTACTTC. It codes for CACSSGGYEQYF.